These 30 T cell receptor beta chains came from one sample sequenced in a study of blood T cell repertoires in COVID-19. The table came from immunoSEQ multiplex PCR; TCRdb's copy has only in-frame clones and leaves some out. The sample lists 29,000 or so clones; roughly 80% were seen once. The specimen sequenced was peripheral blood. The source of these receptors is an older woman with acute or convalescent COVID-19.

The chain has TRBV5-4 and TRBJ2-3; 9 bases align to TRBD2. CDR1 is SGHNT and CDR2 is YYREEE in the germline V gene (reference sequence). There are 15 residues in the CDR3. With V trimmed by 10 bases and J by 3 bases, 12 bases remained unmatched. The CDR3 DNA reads TGTGCCTGCACAAGAGGGCGGGGGGGAACAGATACGCAGTATTTT. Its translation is CACTRGRGGTDTQYF.

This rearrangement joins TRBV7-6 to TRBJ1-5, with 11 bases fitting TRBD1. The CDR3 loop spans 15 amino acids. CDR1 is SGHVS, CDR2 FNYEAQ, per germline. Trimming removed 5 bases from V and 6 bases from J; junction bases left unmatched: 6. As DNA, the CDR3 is TGTGCCAGCAGCGCCGGGACAGGGGGGATTCAGCCCCAGCATTTT. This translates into CASSAGTGGIQPQHF.

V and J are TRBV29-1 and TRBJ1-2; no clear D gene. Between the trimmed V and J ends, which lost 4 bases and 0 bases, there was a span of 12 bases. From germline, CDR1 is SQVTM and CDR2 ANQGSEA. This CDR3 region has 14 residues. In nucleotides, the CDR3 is TGCAGCGTTGTTCCCCGGGTGGCTAACTATGGCTACACCTTC. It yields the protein CSVVPRVANYGYTF.

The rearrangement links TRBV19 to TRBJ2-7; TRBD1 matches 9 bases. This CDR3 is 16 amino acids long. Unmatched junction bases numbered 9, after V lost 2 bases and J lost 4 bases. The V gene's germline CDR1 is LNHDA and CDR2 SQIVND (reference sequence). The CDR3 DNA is TGTGCCAGTAGTATAAATGACGGGACAGGGAGTTACGAGCAGTACTTC. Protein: CASSINDGTGSYEQYF.

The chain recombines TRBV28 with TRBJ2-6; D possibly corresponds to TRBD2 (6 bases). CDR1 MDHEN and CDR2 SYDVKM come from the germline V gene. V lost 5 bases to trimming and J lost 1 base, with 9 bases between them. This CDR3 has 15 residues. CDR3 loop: CASSGGRSGANVLTF. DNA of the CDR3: TGTGCCAGCAGTGGGGGGAGGTCTGGGGCCAACGTCCTGACTTTC.

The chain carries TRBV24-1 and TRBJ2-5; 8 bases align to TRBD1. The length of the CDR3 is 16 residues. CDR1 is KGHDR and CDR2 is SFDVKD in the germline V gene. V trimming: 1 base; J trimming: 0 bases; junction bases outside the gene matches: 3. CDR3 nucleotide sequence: TGTGCCACCAGTGATTTCGTGACAGGGGACCAAGAGACCCAGTACTTC. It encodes CATSDFVTGDQETQYF.

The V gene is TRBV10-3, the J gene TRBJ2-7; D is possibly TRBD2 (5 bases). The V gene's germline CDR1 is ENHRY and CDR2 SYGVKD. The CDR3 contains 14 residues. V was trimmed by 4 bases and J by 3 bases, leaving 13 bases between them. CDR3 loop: CAISGTYGNYEQYF. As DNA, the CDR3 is TGTGCCATCAGTGGGACTTATGGAAACTACGAGCAGTACTTC.

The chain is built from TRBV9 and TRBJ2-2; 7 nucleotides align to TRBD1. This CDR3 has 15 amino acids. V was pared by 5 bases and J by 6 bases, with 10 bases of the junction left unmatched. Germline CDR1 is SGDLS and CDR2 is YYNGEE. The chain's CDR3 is CASSRDSTLAGELFF. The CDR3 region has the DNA TGTGCCAGCAGTAGGGACAGTACTTTGGCCGGGGAGCTGTTTTTT.

CDR3 region: CASSPRTSGLTDTQYF. The CDR3 nucleotides read TGTGCCAGCAGTCCCAGGACTAGCGGGCTCACAGATACGCAGTATTTT. The V gene is TRBV28, the J gene TRBJ2-3; 11 bases fit TRBD2. Germline V CDR1 and CDR2: MDHEN, SYDVKM. This CDR3 spans 16 amino acids. J lost 2 bases, V lost 5 bases, and 6 bases had no gene match.

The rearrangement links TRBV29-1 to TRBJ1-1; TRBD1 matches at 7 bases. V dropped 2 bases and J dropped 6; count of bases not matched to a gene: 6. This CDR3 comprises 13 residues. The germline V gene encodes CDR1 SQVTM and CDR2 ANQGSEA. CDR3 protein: CSVESGRGAEAFF. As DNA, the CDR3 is TGCAGCGTTGAATCCGGCAGGGGGGCTGAAGCTTTCTTT.

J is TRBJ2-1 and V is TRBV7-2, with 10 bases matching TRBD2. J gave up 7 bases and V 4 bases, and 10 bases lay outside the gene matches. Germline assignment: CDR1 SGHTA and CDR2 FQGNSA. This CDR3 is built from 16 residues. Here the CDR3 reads CASSSSWERGGNEQFF. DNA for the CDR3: TGTGCCAGCAGCTCCAGTTGGGAGCGGGGGGGAAATGAGCAGTTCTTC.

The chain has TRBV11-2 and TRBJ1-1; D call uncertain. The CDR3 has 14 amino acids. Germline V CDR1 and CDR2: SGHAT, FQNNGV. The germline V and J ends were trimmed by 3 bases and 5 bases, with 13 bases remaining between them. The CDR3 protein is CASSLRVYGTEAFF. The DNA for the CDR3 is TGTGCCAGCAGCTTGAGGGTTTATGGGACTGAAGCTTTCTTT. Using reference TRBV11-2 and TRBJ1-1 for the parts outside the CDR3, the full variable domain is EAGVAQSPRYKIIEKRQSVAFWCNPISGHATLYWYQQILGQGPKLLIQFQNNGVVDDSQLPKDRFSAERLKGVDSTLKIQPAKLEDSAVYLCASSLRVYGTEAFFGQGTRLTVV.

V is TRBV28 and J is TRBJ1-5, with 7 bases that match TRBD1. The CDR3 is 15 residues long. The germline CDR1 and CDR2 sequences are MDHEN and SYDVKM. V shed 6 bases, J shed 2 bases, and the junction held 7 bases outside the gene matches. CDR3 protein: CASRTDRERNQPQHF. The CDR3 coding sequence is TGTGCCAGCAGAACAGACAGGGAGCGCAATCAGCCCCAGCATTTT.

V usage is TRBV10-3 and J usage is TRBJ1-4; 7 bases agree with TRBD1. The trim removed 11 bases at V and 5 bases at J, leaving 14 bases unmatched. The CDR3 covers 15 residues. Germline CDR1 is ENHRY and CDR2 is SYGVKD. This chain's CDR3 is CAVRASTGENEKLFF. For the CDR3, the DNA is TGTGCCGTTCGGGCCTCAACAGGGGAGAATGAAAAACTGTTTTTT.

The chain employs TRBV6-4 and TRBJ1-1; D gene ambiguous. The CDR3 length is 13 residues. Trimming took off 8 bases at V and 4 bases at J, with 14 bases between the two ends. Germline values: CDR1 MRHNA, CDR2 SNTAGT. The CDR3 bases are TGTGCCAGCTCTGGAGGGTGGGGCACTGAAGCTTTCTTT. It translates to CASSGGWGTEAFF.

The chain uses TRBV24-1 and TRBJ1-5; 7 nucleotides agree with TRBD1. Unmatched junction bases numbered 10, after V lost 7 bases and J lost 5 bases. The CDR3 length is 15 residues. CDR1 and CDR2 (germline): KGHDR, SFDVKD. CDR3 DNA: TGTGCCACCAGACCCCGTAGAGGGGGCGATCAGCCCCAGCATTTT. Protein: CATRPRRGGDQPQHF.

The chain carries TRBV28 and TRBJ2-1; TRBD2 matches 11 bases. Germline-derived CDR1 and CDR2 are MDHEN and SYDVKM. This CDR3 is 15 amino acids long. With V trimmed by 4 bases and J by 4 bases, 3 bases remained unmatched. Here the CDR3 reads CASSSRTSGYNEQFF. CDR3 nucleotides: TGTGCCAGCAGTTCCCGGACTAGCGGGTACAATGAGCAGTTCTTC.

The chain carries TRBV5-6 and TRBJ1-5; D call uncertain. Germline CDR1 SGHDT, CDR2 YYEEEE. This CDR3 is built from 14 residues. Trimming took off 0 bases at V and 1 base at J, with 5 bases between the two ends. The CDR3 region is CASSLAGSNQPQHF. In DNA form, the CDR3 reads TGTGCCAGCAGCTTGGCGGGAAGCAATCAGCCCCAGCATTTT.

The CDR3 bases are TGTGCCACCAGTGATCCACAGGGGGCTGGGCAGCCCCAGCATTTT. Its translation is CATSDPQGAGQPQHF. This sequence joins TRBV24-1 and TRBJ1-5; 9 bases fit TRBD1. Per germline, CDR1 KGHDR and CDR2 SFDVKD. The CDR3 extends over 15 amino acids. Trimming at V came to 3 bases and at J to 7 bases, leaving 6 bases not matched to a gene.

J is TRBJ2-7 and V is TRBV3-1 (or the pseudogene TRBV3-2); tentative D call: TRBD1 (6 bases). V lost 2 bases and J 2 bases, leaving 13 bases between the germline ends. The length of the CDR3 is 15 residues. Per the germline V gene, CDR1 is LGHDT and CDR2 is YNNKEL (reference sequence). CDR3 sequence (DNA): TGTGCCAGCAGCCAACGCACAGGGTTTACCTACGAGCAGTACTTC. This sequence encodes CASSQRTGFTYEQYF.

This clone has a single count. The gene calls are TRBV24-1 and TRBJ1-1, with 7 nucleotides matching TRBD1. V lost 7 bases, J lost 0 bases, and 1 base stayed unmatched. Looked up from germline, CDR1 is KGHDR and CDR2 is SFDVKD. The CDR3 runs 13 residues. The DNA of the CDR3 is TGTGCCACCAGGGGACAGATGAACACTGAAGCTTTCTTT. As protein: CATRGQMNTEAFF.

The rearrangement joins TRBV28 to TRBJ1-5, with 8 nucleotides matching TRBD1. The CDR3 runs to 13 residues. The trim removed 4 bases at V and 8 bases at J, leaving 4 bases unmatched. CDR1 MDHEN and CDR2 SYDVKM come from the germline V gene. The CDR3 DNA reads TGTGCCAGCAGTTCGACAGGGGATGAGCCCCAGCATTTT. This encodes CASSSTGDEPQHF.

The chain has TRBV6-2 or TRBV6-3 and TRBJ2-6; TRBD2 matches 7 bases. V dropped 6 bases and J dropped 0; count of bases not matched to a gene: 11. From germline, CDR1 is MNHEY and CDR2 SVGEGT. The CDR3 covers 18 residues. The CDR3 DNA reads TGTGCCAGCAGCCTCCGGGACTACTTTCGCTCTGGGGCCAACGTCCTGACTTTC. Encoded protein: CASSLRDYFRSGANVLTF.

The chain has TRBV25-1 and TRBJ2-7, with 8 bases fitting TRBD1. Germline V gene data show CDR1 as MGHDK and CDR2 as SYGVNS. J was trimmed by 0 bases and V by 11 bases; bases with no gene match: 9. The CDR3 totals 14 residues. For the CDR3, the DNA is TGTGCCCGTATCGGACAGGGAAGCTCCTACGAGCAGTACTTC. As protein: CARIGQGSSYEQYF.

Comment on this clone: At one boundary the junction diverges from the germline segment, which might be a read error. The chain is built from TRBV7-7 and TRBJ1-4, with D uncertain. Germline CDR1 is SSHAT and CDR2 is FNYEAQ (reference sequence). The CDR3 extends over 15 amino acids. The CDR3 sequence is CASSRGPSTNEKLFF. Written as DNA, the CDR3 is TGTGCTAGCAGCCGTGGGCCCTCAACTAATGAAAAACTGTTTTTT.

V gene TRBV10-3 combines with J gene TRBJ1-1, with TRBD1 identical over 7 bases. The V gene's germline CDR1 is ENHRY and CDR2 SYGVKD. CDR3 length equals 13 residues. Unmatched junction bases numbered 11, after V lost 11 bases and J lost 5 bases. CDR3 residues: CAVRQGRDTEAFF. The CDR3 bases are TGTGCCGTTAGACAGGGCCGGGATACTGAAGCTTTCTTT.

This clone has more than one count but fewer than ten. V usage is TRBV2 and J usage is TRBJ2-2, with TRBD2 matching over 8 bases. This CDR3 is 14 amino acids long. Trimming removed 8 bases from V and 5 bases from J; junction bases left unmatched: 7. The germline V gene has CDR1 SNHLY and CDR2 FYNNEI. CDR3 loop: CASRSGSKTGELFF. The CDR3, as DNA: TGTGCCAGCCGCAGCGGGAGTAAAACCGGGGAGCTGTTTTTT.

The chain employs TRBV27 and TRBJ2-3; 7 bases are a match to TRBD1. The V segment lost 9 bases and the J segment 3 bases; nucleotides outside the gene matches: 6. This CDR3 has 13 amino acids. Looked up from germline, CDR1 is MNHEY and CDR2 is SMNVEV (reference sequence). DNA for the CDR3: TGTGCCAGTAACCCAGGGGGAACAGATACGCAGTATTTT. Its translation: CASNPGGTDTQYF.

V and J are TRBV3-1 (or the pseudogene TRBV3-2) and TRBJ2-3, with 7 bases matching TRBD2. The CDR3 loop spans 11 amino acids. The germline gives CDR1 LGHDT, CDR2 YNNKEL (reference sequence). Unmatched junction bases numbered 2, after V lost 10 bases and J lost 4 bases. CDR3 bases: TGTGCCACCGCGGGGGCAGATACGCAGTATTTT. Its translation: CATAGADTQYF.

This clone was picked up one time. The DNA for the CDR3 is TGTGCCAGCAGCGAGCGGGACAGGGGAGGCAATGAGCAGTTCTTC. The encoded protein is CASSERDRGGNEQFF. The V gene is TRBV7-2, the J gene TRBJ2-1; 10 nucleotides align to TRBD1. This CDR3 region has 15 residues. Germline V CDR1 and CDR2: SGHTA, FQGNSA. Trimming cost V 5 bases and J 6 bases; bases outside gene matches: 7.